The clone carrying this T cell receptor (beta chain) was detected many times. Its matching antigen is unknown. The V gene's germline CDR1 is SGHTA and CDR2 FQGNSA. The CDR3 totals 16 residues. V was clipped by 1 base and J by 2 bases; unmatched bases: 6. This sample was taken from a study of early T cells in non-severe SARS-CoV-2 infection. Across the whole study: It was bulk RNA from unsorted whole blood that was sequenced, and the chains were unpaired.

Each single cDNA molecule received a unique molecular identifier. MiXCR was run by TCRdb on the 5' RACE reads, yielding one entry per CDR3 protein. Altogether tens of thousands of distinct CDR3 sequences are present, approximately 12% being singletons, with the ten largest covering approximately 1.2%. General study findings and limits: VDJdb-based annotation leaned toward anti-spike CD8 responses and missed private and CD4 specificities.

V gene TRBV7-2 combines with J gene TRBJ2-5, with 8 bases aligning to TRBD2. The specimen comprised whole blood, sampled at baseline. The receptor comes from an adult who was a healthcare worker with PCR-confirmed SARS-CoV-2 infection or an uninfected control (not recorded which). The donor label of this sample is uncertain. CDR3 residues: CASSLGRRGGQETQYF. Written as DNA, the CDR3 is TGTGCCAGCAGCTTAGGGAGACGGGGGGGTCAAGAGACCCAGTACTTC.